What follows is one T cell receptor (beta chain) and its context. This clonotype occurred a few times. Its binding antigen is unknown. No base qualities exist here, and no much larger clone lies one base off it. The data are from a study of T-cell memory formation after mild COVID-19 (dated by TCRdb to about 2021). With respect to the entire study: TCR sequence clusters from the two donors were largely donor specific. In a couple of donors, T-cell clones that expanded and contracted after mild COVID-19 were tracked by sequencing TCRalpha and TCRbeta repertoires over time. The cohort was made up of two young adult volunteers, one female and one male, who were previously healthy. Results and caveats for the whole study, not just this receptor: Some responding clones were detected in pre-infection memory, suggesting pre-existing cross-reactive memory T cells joined the SARS-CoV-2 response. From day 15 to 85, contracting clones showed balanced CD4/CD8 phenotypes, whereas a second wave of clones that expanded from day 15 to 37 leaned towards CD4+. The second-wave clones that peaked on day 37 were not confirmed to be SARS-CoV-2 specific. Contracting CD4+ clones were located mainly in the CM and EM memory subsets, whereas CD8+ clones were found to be enriched in EMRA. Only two mild cases were covered by the study, and larger cohorts that include severe cases with pre-infection samples were considered necessary.

The CDR1 and CDR2 encoded by the germline V gene are SGHVS and FQNEAQ. The trim is 0 bases for V and 3 bases for J, with a gap of 8 bases between the germline ends. The CDR3 runs 14 amino acids, cysteine and phenylalanine included. Here the CDR3 DNA is all that survives: 42 bases in frame from base 1. Ficoll-Paque density gradient centrifugation was the method used to isolate PBMCs. Reads for this sample came from an Illumina NovaSeq 6000. TCRalpha and TCRbeta cDNA libraries were constructed by 5'RACE with constant-segment primers, with sample barcodes and unique molecular identifiers being introduced. RNA was extracted from every sample with Trizol reagent. Library amplification was performed in two PCR steps, and a second sample barcode and Illumina TruSeq adapters were introduced in the second step. Sequencing of the libraries was done on an Illumina NovaSeq, producing 2 x 150 bp paired-end reads. In the source study's methods: With migec v1.2.7, reads were demultiplexed and then collapsed into UMI-guided consensus sequences. Using mixcr v2.1.11, the UMI consensuses were aligned to TRA and TRB V and J templates and assembled into clonotypes. A clonotype was counted as expanded or contracted only if both edgeR and NoisET called the change significant, with noise models trained on biological replicates. For edgeR calls, the cutoffs were a false discovery rate-adjusted p below 0.01 and a log2 fold-change threshold of 1. As an exploratory analysis of dynamics, PCA with hierarchical clustering was applied to max-normalized trajectories of the 1000 most abundant clonotypes. Separately sequenced CD4+ and CD8+ repertoires were used to assign the CD4 or CD8 phenotype of responding clones. In TCRdb, the public reads were trimmed at Q25 with fastp and aligned with MiXCR, with productive beta chains retained. Each entry is one CDR3 protein sequence, shown with its most common DNA and genes. The V and J calls reflect TCRdb's pipeline rather than the authors' work. Here the sample has some 600,000 distinct CDR3 sequences; 17% occur a single time. In total, the top ten clones hold about 8.1% of the sample.

The specimen sequenced was PBMCs or a T cell subset sorted from them (not recorded which). The sequence links TRBV7-8 to TRBJ1-1; the D gene is not confidently resolved. The origin of this receptor is an adult woman who had mild COVID-19 (a few samples of this study predate the infection). The sample titles of this study are shuffled in the database, so cell type and time point are left out; the donor was told from shared clones. CDR3 reads: CASSLAAEYTEAFF. The DNA reads as follows: TGTGCCAGCAGCTTAGCGGCGGAATACACTGAAGCTTTCTTT.